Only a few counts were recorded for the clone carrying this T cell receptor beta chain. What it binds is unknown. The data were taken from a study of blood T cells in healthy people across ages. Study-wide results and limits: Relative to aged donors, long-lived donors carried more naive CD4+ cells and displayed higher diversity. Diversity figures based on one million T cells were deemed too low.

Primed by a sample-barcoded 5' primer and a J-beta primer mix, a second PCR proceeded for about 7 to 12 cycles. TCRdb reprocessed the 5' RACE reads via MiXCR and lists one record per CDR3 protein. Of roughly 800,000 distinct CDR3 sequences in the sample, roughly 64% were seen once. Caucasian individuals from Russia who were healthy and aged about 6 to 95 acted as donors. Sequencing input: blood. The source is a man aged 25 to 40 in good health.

CDR3 DNA sequence: TGTGCCAGCAGCCAAGGTGTCAGCCTAAATTCACCCCTCCACTTT. Its translation: CASSQGVSLNSPLHF. The chain joins TRBV4-2 to TRBJ1-6; D is unresolved. The CDR3 totals 15 residues. Per the germline V gene, CDR1 is LGHNA and CDR2 is YNFKEQ. Trimming left V 1 base short and J 7 bases short, with 11 bases between.